Listed here are 18 T cell receptor beta chains from one sample, sequenced in a study of OX40 agonist ivuxolimab in advanced cancers. Here immunoSEQ multiplex PCR was the method, and the copy in TCRdb shows in-frame clones only, minus some. The data contain 76,000 or so clones, roughly nine tenths of them singletons. The material sequenced was CD4+ or CD8+ T cells sorted from blood, taken in a trial of the OX40 agonist ivuxolimab. Receptors originate from an adult with an advanced solid tumor such as melanoma, head and neck, liver or kidney cancer.

The chain carries TRBV28 and TRBJ2-5; the match to TRBD1 covers 10 bases. Near its end, the DNA agrees better with TRBJ2-7, so the J call may be wrong. The length of the CDR3 is 14 residues. The germline V gene has CDR1 MDHEN and CDR2 SYDVKM. The CDR3 DNA is TGTGCCAGCAGTCCCGACAGGGGGCTCGACGAGCAGTACTTC. It codes for CASSPDRGLDEQYF.

The V call is TRBV19, the J call TRBJ2-3, with 7 positions matching TRBD2. Germline loops: CDR1 LNHDA, CDR2 SQIVND (reference sequence). The CDR3 totals 12 residues. V lost 5 bases and J lost 5; bases outside the gene matches: 1. This chain's CDR3 is CASSGEGDTQYF. The CDR3 DNA sequence: TGTGCCAGTAGTGGGGAGGGAGATACGCAGTATTTT.

V is TRBV7-9 and J is TRBJ2-3; D possibly corresponds to TRBD2 (6 bases). The CDR3 runs to 15 residues. Germline lookup yields CDR1 SEHNR and CDR2 FQNEAQ (reference sequence). V lost 5 bases, J lost 6 bases, and 18 bases lay in between. CDR3 nucleotides: TGTGCCAGCAGCGTAGGGGACTTCCCTTGGGATACGCAGTATTTT. Amino acid sequence: CASSVGDFPWDTQYF.

The chain is built from TRBV14 and TRBJ1-2, with D perhaps matching TRBD1 (5 bases). Trimming cost V 6 bases and J 3 bases, with 8 bases left between them. In germline, CDR1 is SGHDN, CDR2 FVKESK. The CDR3 is 12 residues long. CDR3 sequence: CASRGPYYGYTF. The CDR3 bases are TGTGCCAGCAGGGGACCTTACTATGGCTACACCTTC.

The chain joins TRBV5-1 to TRBJ2-1, with 8 bases matching TRBD2. Per the germline V gene, CDR1 is SGHRS and CDR2 is YFSETQ. J was trimmed by 4 bases and V by 3 bases; bases with no gene match: 6. This CDR3 spans 15 amino acids. As DNA, the CDR3 is TGCGCCAGCAGCTGGCTAGCGGGCGCGTACAATGAGCAGTTCTTC. It encodes CASSWLAGAYNEQFF.

The CDR3: CASSTTGSYEQYF. In DNA form, the CDR3 reads TGCGCCAGCAGCACGACAGGCTCCTACGAGCAGTACTTC. The chain recombines TRBV5-1 with TRBJ2-7, with D tentatively TRBD1 (6 bases). V was clipped by 4 bases and J by 0 bases, with 8 bases between them. Germline CDR1 is SGHRS and CDR2 is YFSETQ. The CDR3 is made up of 13 amino acids.

This clone was recorded a few times. The chain carries TRBV19 and TRBJ1-5; D uncertain. Deletions cut 9 bases from V and 5 bases from J, with 11 bases between. The CDR3 extends over 12 amino acids. Germline V gene sequence: CDR1 LNHDA, CDR2 SQIVND (reference sequence). CDR3 amino acids: CASSPLYQPQHF. The CDR3 DNA is TGTGCCAGCAGCCCATTATATCAGCCCCAGCATTTT.

The gene calls are TRBV25-1 and TRBJ2-7; D is perhaps TRBD2 (6 bases). V was clipped by 3 bases and J by 3 bases, with 21 bases between them. Germline loops: CDR1 MGHDK, CDR2 SYGVNS. This CDR3 is built from 17 residues. In DNA form, the CDR3 reads TGTGCCAGCAGTGAGGGGCCTAGCGAACCCTCGAACTACGAGCAGTACTTC. Its protein product is CASSEGPSEPSNYEQYF.

Points on this clone: The same CDR3 is also encoded by other DNA sequences in this sample. The genes are TRBV28 and TRBJ2-5; no clear D. The germline V gene has CDR1 MDHEN and CDR2 SYDVKM. V shed 3 bases and J shed 5 bases, with 7 bases lying between them. The CDR3 length is 12 residues. CDR3: CASSFRRETQYF. The CDR3 DNA reads as TGTGCCAGCAGTTTCCGAAGGGAGACCCAGTACTTC.

The chain recombines TRBV19 with TRBJ1-6; 8 nucleotides agree with TRBD1. From germline, CDR1 is LNHDA and CDR2 SQIVND (reference sequence). With 6 bases clipped from V and 9 bases from J, the junction kept 7 bases outside the gene matches. CDR3 size: 14 residues. In DNA form, the CDR3 reads TGTGCCAGTAGCCCACAGGGGGATGGTTCACCCCTCCACTTT. Amino acids: CASSPQGDGSPLHF. Full variable domain (rest looked up from reference TRBV19 and TRBJ1-6): DGGITQSPKYLFRKEGQNVTLSCEQNLNHDAMYWYRQDPGQGLRLIYYSQIVNDFQKGDIAEGYSVSREKKESFPLTVTSAQKNPTAFYLCASSPQGDGSPLHFGNGTRLTVT.

The genes are TRBV30 and TRBJ2-2; no reliable D call. V was clipped by 5 bases and J by 4 bases, with 11 bases between them. The length of the CDR3 is 13 residues. Germline CDR1 GTSNPN, CDR2 SVGIG (reference sequence). For the CDR3, the DNA is TGTGCCTGGGTGGCAGAGACCACCGGGGAGCTGTTTTTT. As protein: CAWVAETTGELFF.

The rearrangement links TRBV6-6 to TRBJ2-7; the D gene is possibly TRBD1 (6 bases). The germline V and J ends were trimmed by 8 bases and 6 bases, with 20 bases remaining between them. This CDR3 comprises 14 residues. Germline CDR1 reads MNHNY; CDR2 reads SVGAGI (reference sequence). The CDR3 reads CASSRDTVTREQYF. The CDR3 coding sequence is TGTGCCAGCTCCCGGGACACTGTGACCCGCGAGCAGTACTTC.

The CDR3 DNA follows: TGTGCCAGCAGTTTAACTGCCCCGGGACGGACCTACGAGCAGTACTTC. Amino acids: CASSLTAPGRTYEQYF. This sequence joins TRBV27 and TRBJ2-7; D is tentatively TRBD1 or TRBD2 (5 bases each). The CDR3 covers 16 residues. Deletions cut 2 bases from V and 2 bases from J, with 16 bases between. Germline-derived CDR1 and CDR2 are MNHEY and SMNVEV (reference sequence).

J is TRBJ2-2 and V is TRBV6-6; perhaps TRBD2 as D (5 bases). Germline V lookup: CDR1 MNHNY, CDR2 SVGAGI (reference sequence). The CDR3 runs to 15 residues. Trimming took off 2 bases at V and 4 bases at J, with 11 bases between the two ends. The CDR3 sequence: CASSYATRVTGELFF. CDR3 DNA: TGTGCCAGCAGTTACGCCACGAGGGTCACCGGGGAGCTGTTTTTT.

This chain uses TRBV30 with TRBJ2-7; D assignment may be TRBD1 or TRBD2 (5 bases each). CDR3 size: 13 residues. Between the trimmed V and J ends, which lost 6 bases and 5 bases, there was a span of 17 bases. Per the germline V gene, CDR1 is GTSNPN and CDR2 is SVGIG (reference sequence). The DNA of the CDR3 is TGTGCCTGCGAGACAGCGGAAGGGCACGAGCAGTACTTC. Its translation: CACETAEGHEQYF.

V and J are TRBV27 and TRBJ2-1, with 7 bases aligning to TRBD2. The CDR3 loop spans 15 amino acids. Germline V gives CDR1 MNHEY, CDR2 SMNVEV (reference sequence). V gave up 8 bases and J gave up 9 bases; unmatched junction bases: 16. CDR3 nucleotide sequence: TGTGCCAGCGGGTTGGGGCAAGCGGGAATGGGTGAGCAGTTCTTC. Protein: CASGLGQAGMGEQFF.

This sequence joins TRBV14 and TRBJ2-5, with 10 nucleotides matching TRBD2. The V and J ends lost 4 bases and 5 bases, in that order; junction bases with no gene match: 13. Looked up from germline, CDR1 is SGHDN and CDR2 is FVKESK. This CDR3 has 17 residues. The CDR3 is CASSPILLAGVKETQYF. The CDR3 DNA reads as TGTGCCAGCAGCCCGATCCTCCTAGCGGGAGTTAAGGAGACCCAGTACTTC.

The V gene is TRBV6-5, the J gene TRBJ1-1; D is undetermined. Germline V gene sequence: CDR1 MNHEY, CDR2 SVGAGI. V was clipped by 8 bases and J by 7 bases, with 11 bases between them. This CDR3 is 11 amino acids long. This CDR3 is CASQNAYEAFF. The DNA for the CDR3 is TGTGCCAGCCAAAACGCATATGAAGCTTTCTTT.